These T cell receptor beta chains were read from a single sample in a study of T-cell reconstitution after alpha-beta-depleted transplantation in children. Each CDR3 protein is one row after TCRdb ran MiXCR on the PCR reads. The sample holds about 980,000 distinct CDR3 sequences, 25% to 35% seen once. Here the sequenced sample was PBMCs, mostly from graft donor cells, taken 360 days after TCRalphabeta/CD19-depleted stem cell transplant. Receptor source: a boy under two years old who had a stem cell transplant for SCID, so the T cells may come from the graft donor. CDR3s leave out the opening cysteine and the closing phenylalanine or tryptophan. Clone sizes are given selectively: once, few, many, or a class where the clone is expanded.

TRBJ2-5 NA TRBV9 ASSVEVAGGPEETQY
TRBJ2-5 NA TRBV7-9 ASSLVGRGEETQY
TRBJ2-7 NA TRBV20-1 SASEVSYEQY
TRBJ2-1 few TRBV20-1 SARDPGLAGDRKF
TRBJ2-3 few TRBV12-3/TRBV12-4 ASSFRIRKGPSTDTQY
TRBJ2-7 few TRBV20-1 SASSQGGYEQY
TRBJ2-7 few TRBV3-1 ASSRNPYRDSYEQY
TRBJ1-1 many TRBV20-1 SARGEREAF
TRBJ1-1 many TRBV7-2 ASSLSRREAF
TRBJ2-3 few TRBV12-3/TRBV12-4 ASSLRPGATDTQY
TRBJ2-5 few TRBV2 ASIRTSGGPETQY
TRBJ2-1 NA TRBV6-1 ATTQTSGGGNEQF
TRBJ2-1 once TRBV7-9 ASSLQGLGHNEQF
TRBJ1-1 NA TRBV29-1 SVSTGGTEAF
TRBJ2-1 NA TRBV20-1 SAKGHHGGAINEQF
TRBJ1-1 NA TRBV5-1 ASSPIGVGLVAF
TRBJ1-1 NA TRBV5-1 ASSLTDRVDTEAF
TRBJ1-1 few TRBV3-1 ASRDRDSNTEAF
TRBJ2-5 NA TRBV20-1 SALGTGGETQY
TRBJ2-1 NA TRBV6-5 ASSYGSGTPYNEQF
TRBJ1-1 NA TRBV20-1 SARDRANTEAF
TRBJ2-3 NA TRBV7-9 ASSQTSGGAADTQY
TRBJ1-2 NA TRBV2 ASAQASNYGYT
TRBJ2-2 NA TRBV7-8 ASRINGELF